The 11 T cell receptor beta chains reported below all come from one sample, sequenced in a study of T cell responses to AZD1222 COVID-19 vaccine. Method: immunoSEQ multiplex PCR; TCRdb's copy keeps in-frame clones and lacks some. The sample lists 85,000 to 90,000 clones, 85% to 90% occurring once. The starting material was peripheral blood, obtained on day 0 of MenACWY control vaccination. The origin of the receptors is an adult in good health.

The J gene is TRBJ2-2, the V gene TRBV12-5; possible D gene TRBD1, 6 bases. The V and J ends lost 0 bases and 2 bases respectively, with 19 bases between them. The germline gives CDR1 LGHNT, CDR2 FRNRAP. This CDR3 region has 19 residues. DNA for the CDR3: TGTGCTAGTGGTTTGGTCCTCTGGGGGCAGGGATCAAACACCGGGGAGCTGTTTTTT. Translated: CASGLVLWGQGSNTGELFF.

This chain links TRBV5-6 with TRBJ2-2; maybe TRBD1 (6 bases). Germline loops: CDR1 SGHDT, CDR2 YYEEEE. Trimming took off 3 bases at V and 7 bases at J, with 13 bases between the two ends. CDR3 length equals 14 residues. The CDR3 DNA reads TGTGCCAGCAGCTCGTACAGGGCTAACGGGGAGCTGTTTTTT. This codes for CASSSYRANGELFF.

The chain links TRBV29-1 to TRBJ1-1; D remains unclear. Germline values: CDR1 SQVTM, CDR2 ANQGSEA. This CDR3 has 14 residues. V lost 7 bases, J lost 3 bases, and 18 bases lay in between. For the CDR3, the DNA is TGCAGCGCCTCGCGGGAGACGGGCTACACTGAAGCTTTCTTT. Amino acid sequence: CSASRETGYTEAFF.

This chain uses TRBV5-5 with TRBJ2-1; 9 positions match TRBD2. The V gene end was trimmed by 2 bases and the J gene end by 7 bases; junction bases not matched to a gene: 7. The CDR3 covers 15 residues. In germline, CDR1 is SGHKS, CDR2 YYEKEE (reference sequence). CDR3 coding DNA: TGTGCCAGCAGCTTATCTAGCGGGGCTGGAAATGAGCAGTTCTTC. Translated: CASSLSSGAGNEQFF.

The chain combines TRBV28 with TRBJ1-5; D remains unclear. The germline V and J ends were trimmed by 3 bases and 0 bases, with 18 bases remaining between them. The CDR3 sequence is 18 residues long. CDR1 MDHEN and CDR2 SYDVKM come from the germline V gene. Here the CDR3 reads CASSLRRAYSNSNQPQHF. The CDR3 coding sequence is TGTGCCAGCAGTTTGAGAAGGGCCTACTCTAATAGCAATCAGCCCCAGCATTTT. Full variable domain (outside the CDR3, taken from reference TRBV28 and TRBJ1-5): DVKVTQSSRYLVKRTGEKVFLECVQDMDHENMFWYRQDPGLGLRLIYFSYDVKMKEKGDIPEGYSVSREKKERFSLILESASTNQTSMYLCASSLRRAYSNSNQPQHFGDGTRLSIL.

The genes are TRBV28 and TRBJ1-5; 7 bases match TRBD1. J was trimmed by 4 bases and V by 6 bases; bases with no gene match: 6. CDR1 and CDR2 (germline): MDHEN, SYDVKM. This CDR3 has 14 amino acids. This CDR3 is CASSLGQPNQPQHF. DNA of the CDR3: TGTGCCAGCAGCCTGGGACAGCCAAATCAGCCCCAGCATTTT.

This sequence joins TRBV3-1 (or the pseudogene TRBV3-2) and TRBJ2-4; TRBD1 aligns across 10 bases. V trimming: 3 bases; J trimming: 3 bases; junction bases outside the gene matches: 8. The CDR3 extends over 17 amino acids. Germline V gene data show CDR1 as LGHDT and CDR2 as YNNKEL (reference sequence). Written as DNA, the CDR3 is TGTGCCAGCAGCCATTTAGGGACAGGGGCGGGCAAAAACATTCAGTACTTC. This gives the protein CASSHLGTGAGKNIQYF.

This sequence joins TRBV28 and TRBJ1-2; D remains ambiguous. There are 13 residues in the CDR3. The V end lost 5 bases, the J end lost 5 bases, and 12 bases lay between the germline ends. Germline V lookup: CDR1 MDHEN, CDR2 SYDVKM. CDR3 amino acids: CASSRASPYGYTF. As DNA, the CDR3 is TGTGCCAGCAGTCGGGCCAGCCCGTATGGCTACACCTTC.

J is TRBJ1-5 and V is TRBV28; maybe TRBD1 (5 bases). This CDR3 has 16 amino acids. With 7 bases removed from V and 0 bases from J, the gap between germline ends came to 16 bases. Germline assignment: CDR1 MDHEN and CDR2 SYDVKM. For the CDR3, the DNA is TGTGCCAGCATCACAGGCGCTTCCTATAGCAATCAGCCCCAGCATTTT. It codes for CASITGASYSNQPQHF.

The table lists this clone with a few counts. This chain connects TRBV7-9 to TRBJ2-3; TRBD2 matches at 7 bases. V lost 4 bases to trimming and J lost 3 bases; unmatched junction nucleotides: 7. The germline V gene encodes CDR1 SEHNR and CDR2 FQNEAQ (reference sequence). The CDR3 loop spans 15 amino acids. CDR3 coding DNA: TGTGCCAGCAGCTCCCCCCTAGCGGTTACAGATACGCAGTATTTT. Translation: CASSSPLAVTDTQYF.

This sequence joins TRBV3-1 (or the pseudogene TRBV3-2) and TRBJ1-5; possibly TRBD1 for D (5 bases). The V end lost 1 base, the J end lost 5 bases, and 9 bases lay between the germline ends. Germline V gene lookup returns CDR1 LGHDT and CDR2 YNNKEL (reference sequence). The CDR3 consists of 14 residues. CDR3 region: CASSQAGPDQPQHF. The CDR3 DNA reads TGTGCCAGCAGCCAAGCGGGACCGGATCAGCCCCAGCATTTT.